The rows below give T cell receptor beta chains drawn from one sample of a study of T cell changes during pregnancy in multiple sclerosis. Clones were sequenced by immunoSEQ multiplex PCR, and TCRdb holds only the in-frame ones, with some missing. Of roughly 30,000 clones listed, under 90% were seen once; the top ten hold around 7.9%. The sample was CD8+ T cells from peripheral blood mononuclear cells, taken after pregnancy. The receptors shown here come from a female donor with multiple sclerosis, enrolled in a pregnancy study. Both conserved end residues are part of each CDR3. Fields, in order: J gene, clone size, D gene, V gene, CDR3 length, CDR3 protein, CDR3 DNA. A D gene is named only where the DNA matches it firmly. The listing skips clone size in some rows; elsewhere it reads once, few, many or a size class.

j_gene: TRBJ2-7; abundance: -; d_gene: TRBD1; v_gene: TRBV5-6; len: 15; CDR3aa: CASSSGQGRPYEQYF; CDR3nt: TGTGCCAGCAGCTCTGGACAGGGCCGTCCCTACGAGCAGTACTTC
j_gene: TRBJ2-1; abundance: -; d_gene: TRBD2; v_gene: TRBV7-2; len: 16; CDR3aa: CASSPPPGLAGDEQFF; CDR3nt: TGTGCCAGCAGCCCACCTCCGGGACTAGCGGGGGATGAGCAGTTCTTC
j_gene: TRBJ2-1; abundance: -; d_gene: -; v_gene: TRBV19; len: 13; CDR3aa: CASSIDLTGEQFF; CDR3nt: TGTGCCAGTAGTATAGACCTCACGGGTGAGCAGTTCTTC
j_gene: TRBJ2-7; abundance: hyperexpanded; d_gene: -; v_gene: TRBV10-2; len: 15; CDR3aa: CASSESPDSSYEQYF; CDR3nt: TGCGCCAGCAGTGAGTCCCCGGACAGCTCCTACGAGCAGTACTTC
j_gene: TRBJ1-4; abundance: -; d_gene: -; v_gene: TRBV14; len: 13; CDR3aa: CASSQQGGEKLFF; CDR3nt: TGTGCCAGCAGCCAACAGGGAGGTGAAAAACTGTTTTTT
j_gene: TRBJ1-1; abundance: once; d_gene: -; v_gene: TRBV2; len: 16; CDR3aa: CASSYHRGRESTEAFF; CDR3nt: TGTGCCAGCAGTTATCACCGGGGAAGGGAGAGCACTGAAGCTTTCTTT
j_gene: TRBJ2-3; abundance: -; d_gene: TRBD1; v_gene: TRBV7-9; len: 16; CDR3aa: CASSLAETGDTDTQYF; CDR3nt: TGTGCCAGCAGCTTAGCGGAGACAGGGGACACAGATACGCAGTATTTT
j_gene: TRBJ2-7; abundance: -; d_gene: -; v_gene: TRBV11-2; len: 11; CDR3aa: CASSSLGGQYF; CDR3nt: TGTGCCAGCAGCTCATTAGGCGGGCAGTACTTC
j_gene: TRBJ2-3; abundance: -; d_gene: TRBD1; v_gene: TRBV27; len: 12; CDR3aa: CASSPTGFAQYF; CDR3nt: TGTGCCAGCAGTCCGACAGGGTTCGCGCAGTATTTT
j_gene: TRBJ2-2; abundance: -; d_gene: TRBD1; v_gene: TRBV6-4; len: 16; CDR3aa: CASSPGTGSNTGELFF; CDR3nt: TGTGCCAGCAGTCCCGGGACAGGTTCGAACACCGGGGAGCTGTTTTTT
j_gene: TRBJ1-2; abundance: -; d_gene: TRBD1; v_gene: TRBV30; len: 11; CDR3aa: CAWLTGPGYTF; CDR3nt: TGTGCCTGGTTGACAGGGCCTGGCTACACCTTC
j_gene: TRBJ2-7; abundance: -; d_gene: -; v_gene: TRBV2; len: 14; CDR3aa: CASSEKGGRYEQYF; CDR3nt: TGTGCCAGCAGTGAAAAAGGAGGTCGGTACGAGCAGTACTTC
j_gene: TRBJ2-3; abundance: -; d_gene: -; v_gene: TRBV21-1; len: 17; CDR3aa: CASRNPGLAGATDTQYF; CDR3nt: TGTGCCAGCAGGAACCCCGGCCTAGCGGGGGCAACAGATACGCAGTATTTT
j_gene: TRBJ1-2; abundance: -; d_gene: -; v_gene: TRBV19; len: 15; CDR3aa: CASSNLAEVGYGYTF; CDR3nt: TGTGCCAGTAGTAATCTCGCCGAGGTTGGCTATGGCTACACCTTC
j_gene: TRBJ2-7; abundance: -; d_gene: -; v_gene: TRBV2; len: 15; CDR3aa: CASTPGASFRYEQYF; CDR3nt: TGTGCCAGCACCCCGGGAGCCTCCTTTCGCTACGAGCAGTACTTC
j_gene: TRBJ2-7; abundance: -; d_gene: TRBD2; v_gene: TRBV5-8; len: 17; CDR3aa: CASSLAGGVQSSYEQYF; CDR3nt: TGTGCCAGCAGCTTGGCCGGGGGGGTCCAGAGCTCCTACGAGCAGTACTTC
j_gene: TRBJ2-3; abundance: -; d_gene: -; v_gene: TRBV7-9; len: 16; CDR3aa: CASSSWVATSTDTQYF; CDR3nt: TGTGCCAGCAGCTCTTGGGTAGCGACTAGCACAGATACGCAGTATTTT
j_gene: TRBJ2-2; abundance: -; d_gene: TRBD2; v_gene: TRBV11-2; len: 12; CDR3aa: CAGREETGELFF; CDR3nt: TGTGCCGGGAGGGAGGAGACCGGGGAGCTGTTTTTT
j_gene: TRBJ2-2; abundance: -; d_gene: -; v_gene: TRBV15; len: 18; CDR3aa: CATSRPSGRGGPLGELFF; CDR3nt: TGTGCCACCAGCAGACCCTCCGGAAGGGGGGGGCCTCTCGGGGAGCTGTTTTTT
j_gene: TRBJ1-5; abundance: -; d_gene: -; v_gene: TRBV27; len: 14; CDR3aa: CASSLGGANQPQHF; CDR3nt: TGTGCCAGCAGTTTAGGCGGTGCCAATCAGCCCCAGCATTTT
j_gene: TRBJ1-1; abundance: few; d_gene: -; v_gene: TRBV6-5; len: 12; CDR3aa: CASSTGNTEAFF; CDR3nt: TGTGCCAGCAGTACAGGGAACACTGAAGCTTTCTTT
j_gene: TRBJ2-5; abundance: -; d_gene: -; v_gene: TRBV9; len: 16; CDR3aa: CASSVNRVDHGETQYF; CDR3nt: TGTGCCAGCAGCGTAAACAGGGTTGATCATGGAGAGACCCAGTACTTC